One sample yielded the 14 T cell receptor beta chains listed below, sequenced in a study of a mutant IDH1 vaccine in newly diagnosed glioma. As to time point: week 11, during vaccination. The vaccine gave 300 ug of a 20-mer mutant IDH1 peptide subcutaneously per dose. Their antigen targets remain unknown. Sequencing used immunoSEQ multiplex PCR; TCRdb keeps in-frame clones, though not all of them. The repertoire holds tens of thousands of clones, 78% seen once, with around 24% in the top ten. Sample: PBMCs, taken from a glioma patient whose treatment included an IDH1 peptide vaccine. Every receptor here comes from a man aged 30 to 39 with glioma.

The rearrangement links TRBV15 to TRBJ2-2; a possible D gene is TRBD2 (6 bases). CDR1 and CDR2 (germline): LNHNV, YYDKDF (reference sequence). This CDR3 has 14 amino acids. V lost 8 bases to trimming and J lost 4 bases, with 14 bases between them. Written as DNA, the CDR3 is TGTGCCACCGTGGCAGGAGGGCGCACCGGGGAGCTGTTTTTT. It translates to CATVAGGRTGELFF.

There are a few counts of this clone. This chain connects TRBV19 to TRBJ1-6, with a possible D match to TRBD1 (5 bases). V lost 7 bases, J lost 0 bases, and 13 bases lay in between. The CDR3 consists of 16 residues. Germline V gene lookup returns CDR1 LNHDA and CDR2 SQIVND (reference sequence). The CDR3 DNA reads as TGTGCCAGTAACCGGGGGGGGAGCTCCTATAATTCACCCCTCCACTTT. This encodes CASNRGGSSYNSPLHF.

J is TRBJ2-3 and V is TRBV9, with TRBD2 as a possible D gene (6 bases). Deletions cut 4 bases from V and 2 bases from J, with 14 bases between. Germline CDR1 SGDLS, CDR2 YYNGEE. This CDR3 comprises 15 residues. The CDR3, as DNA: TGTGCCAGCAGCCCTGCGGGGAGGATCACAGATACGCAGTATTTT. It is translated as CASSPAGRITDTQYF.

This clone was recorded once. CDR3 DNA sequence: TGTGCCAGCAGTTTTGACAGTACCAATCAGCCCCAGCATTTT. The encoded protein is CASSFDSTNQPQHF. This chain joins TRBV7-2 and TRBJ1-5; weak D call: TRBD1 (5 bases). The CDR3 runs to 14 residues. V lost 6 bases to trimming and J lost 3 bases, with 12 bases between them. CDR1 and CDR2 (germline): SGHTA, FQGNSA.

This clone has more than one count but fewer than ten. The rearrangement joins TRBV30 to TRBJ1-2, with no clear D. CDR1 and CDR2 (germline): GTSNPN, SVGIG (reference sequence). With 0 bases removed from V and 3 bases from J, the gap between germline ends came to 11 bases. The CDR3 is 14 amino acids. The CDR3 nucleotides read TGTGCCTGGAGTGTAGGGCTTTTGGACTATGGCTACACCTTC. Amino acids: CAWSVGLLDYGYTF.

The rearrangement links TRBV14 to TRBJ1-1; D might be TRBD1 (5 bases). V was clipped by 2 bases and J by 0 bases, with 19 bases between them. The germline V gene has CDR1 SGHDN and CDR2 FVKESK. The length of the CDR3 is 18 residues. The CDR3 loop reads CASSQRVGGVALNTEAFF. The CDR3 nucleotides are TGTGCCAGCAGCCAACGGGTAGGAGGGGTGGCGCTGAACACTGAAGCTTTCTTT.

The V call is TRBV25-1, the J call TRBJ2-5; perhaps D is TRBD1 or TRBD2 (5 bases each). Per germline, CDR1 MGHDK and CDR2 SYGVNS. This CDR3 region has 12 residues. Trimming removed 1 base from V and 5 bases from J, with 5 bases in between. The CDR3 DNA reads TGTGCCAGCAGTGAATGGGGGGAGACCCAGTACTTC. Amino acids: CASSEWGETQYF.

The chain carries TRBV4-1 and TRBJ2-5; D call uncertain. The V gene lost 0 bases and the J gene lost 5 bases, with 10 bases spanning the gap. The germline CDR1 and CDR2 sequences are MGHRA and YSYEKL. There are 14 residues in the CDR3. The CDR3 loop is CASSQDPGAETQYF. The CDR3 coding sequence is TGCGCCAGCAGCCAAGATCCGGGTGCGGAGACCCAGTACTTC.

This clone showed up just a few times. The CDR3 spells CASSRQRGEGGGELFF. The CDR3 nucleotides read TGTGCCAGCAGCCGACAGCGAGGGGAGGGAGGCGGGGAGCTGTTTTTT. This chain connects TRBV11-2 to TRBJ2-2, with TRBD2 matching 7 bases. Germline values: CDR1 SGHAT, CDR2 FQNNGV. The V gene end was trimmed by 5 bases and the J gene end by 7 bases; junction bases not matched to a gene: 13. The CDR3 runs 16 residues.

The rearrangement joins TRBV5-1 to TRBJ2-2, with TRBD2 matching over 12 bases. This CDR3 is 17 amino acids long. Losses at the gene ends were 4 bases for V and 1 base for J; bases not matched to a gene: 5. Per germline, CDR1 SGHRS and CDR2 YFSETQ. The CDR3 DNA sequence: TGCGCCAGCAGCCTGACTAGCGGGAGTCTGAACACCGGGGAGCTGTTTTTT. Amino acid sequence: CASSLTSGSLNTGELFF.

The rearrangement links TRBV7-9 to TRBJ2-1; D not certain. Germline loops: CDR1 SEHNR, CDR2 FQNEAQ (reference sequence). V lost 7 bases and J 4 bases, leaving 5 bases between the germline ends. This CDR3 comprises 11 residues. The CDR3 region is CASNQYNEQFF. The CDR3 nucleotides read TGTGCCAGCAACCAGTACAATGAGCAGTTCTTC.

The rearrangement links TRBV5-6 to TRBJ2-3, with no clear D. V lost 6 bases, J lost 1 base, and 15 bases lay in between. The germline CDR1 and CDR2 sequences are SGHDT and YYEEEE. This CDR3 spans 15 amino acids. The CDR3 region is CASTEIVSGTDTQYF. CDR3 nucleotides: TGTGCCAGCACCGAGATAGTTAGTGGCACAGATACGCAGTATTTT. The whole variable domain, filled in from reference TRBV5-6 and TRBJ2-3, reads DAGVTQSPTHLIKTRGQQVTLRCSPKSGHDTVSWYQQALGQGPQFIFQYYEEEERQRGNFPDRFSGHQFPNYSSELNVNALLLGDSALYLCASTEIVSGTDTQYFGPGTRLTVL.

The gene calls are TRBV2 and TRBJ1-1; D gene uncertain. Deletions cut 6 bases from V and 2 bases from J, with 19 bases between. The length of the CDR3 is 16 residues. Germline CDR1 is SNHLY and CDR2 is FYNNEI. CDR3 protein: CASRPRPRTFNTEAFF. DNA of the CDR3: TGTGCCAGCAGACCTCGCCCAAGGACCTTTAACACTGAAGCTTTCTTT.

This clone was recorded a few times. The V gene is TRBV6-5, the J gene TRBJ1-1; TRBD1 matches at 8 bases. V dropped 2 bases and J dropped 6; count of bases not matched to a gene: 11. This CDR3 has 16 residues. The germline CDR1 and CDR2 sequences are MNHEY and SVGAGI. The CDR3 bases are TGTGCCAGCAGTTACAGGGAGGCAGGACAGGGACCTGAAGCTTTCTTT. Amino acids: CASSYREAGQGPEAFF.